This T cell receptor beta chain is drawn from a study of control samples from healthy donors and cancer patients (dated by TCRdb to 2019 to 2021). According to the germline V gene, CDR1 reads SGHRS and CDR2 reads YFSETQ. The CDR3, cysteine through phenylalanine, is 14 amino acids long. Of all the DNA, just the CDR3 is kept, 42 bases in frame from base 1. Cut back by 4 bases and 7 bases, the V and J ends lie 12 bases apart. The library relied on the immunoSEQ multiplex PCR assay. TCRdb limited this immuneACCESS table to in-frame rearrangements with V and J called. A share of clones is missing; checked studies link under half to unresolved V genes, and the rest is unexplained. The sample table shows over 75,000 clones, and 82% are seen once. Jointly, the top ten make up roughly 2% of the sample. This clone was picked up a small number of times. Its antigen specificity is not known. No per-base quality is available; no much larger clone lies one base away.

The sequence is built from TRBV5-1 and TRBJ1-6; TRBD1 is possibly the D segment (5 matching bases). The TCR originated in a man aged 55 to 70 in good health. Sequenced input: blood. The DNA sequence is TGCGCCAGCAGCCCGGCTTGGGGCAATTCACCCCTCCACTTT. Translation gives CASSPAWGNSPLHF.